In its sample, the clone carrying this T cell receptor (beta chain) was seen once. The sample belongs to a study of blood T cell repertoires in COVID-19. As for the study in general: The study drew acute and convalescent COVID-19 samples from the United States, Italy and Spain. Nucleic acid was either cDNA or gDNA, and it came from T cells, B-cell-depleted T cells, or PBMCs.

Germline V gives CDR1 KGHSH, CDR2 LQKENI. V lost 3 bases, J lost 8 bases, and 10 bases lay in between. The CDR3 is 13 residues long. As originally analysed: Nucleated cell number was recorded as an estimate derived from reference gene primer amplification. TCRdb's table, derived via immunoSEQ multiplex PCR, lists solely in-frame clones and lacks some. The D gene and trimming were derived from the DNA, and the V and J assignments and clone size from that table. The sample lists roughly 220,000 clones; approximately 90% were seen once. During active infection, Seattle patients enrolled and were then monitored through disease.

The chain is built from TRBV18 and TRBJ1-4; unclear D gene. The TCR comes from a woman in her 50s with COVID-19, enrolled during active disease. The sequencing sample was made of peripheral blood. The CDR3 nucleotides are TGTGCCAGCTCACCCGGAGGAAGCGAAAAACTGTTTTTT. This gives the protein CASSPGGSEKLFF. The full variable domain, rest sourced from reference TRBV18 and TRBJ1-4, is NAGVMQNPRHLVRRRGQEARLRCSPMKGHSHVYWYRQLPEEGLKFMVYLQKENIIDESGMPKERFSAEFPKEGPSILRIQQVVRGDSAAYFCASSPGGSEKLFFGSGTQLSVL.